These 10 T cell receptor beta chains came from one sample sequenced in a study of blood T cell repertoires in COVID-19. Sequencing was performed with immunoSEQ multiplex PCR; in TCRdb, only in-frame clones are kept and a portion is missing. The sample carries around 41,000 clones, 88% recorded once. The sample taken for sequencing was peripheral blood. These receptors originate from a human donor in a cohort sampled during active COVID-19.

This clone occurred a few times. CDR3 residues: CASSSTQLMGYTF. In nucleotides, the CDR3 is TGTGCCAGCAGTTCGACACAGCTAATGGGCTACACCTTC. The chain is built from TRBV6-6 and TRBJ1-2; D call uncertain. This CDR3 is 13 amino acids long. The V end lost 4 bases, the J end lost 8 bases, and 14 bases lay between the germline ends. The germline V gene has CDR1 MNHNY and CDR2 SVGAGI (reference sequence).

This rearrangement joins TRBV10-3 to TRBJ2-2, with D perhaps matching TRBD2 (7 bases). V dropped 4 bases and J dropped 5 bases, with 17 bases sitting between them. Germline-derived CDR1 and CDR2 are ENHRY and SYGVKD. This CDR3 spans 16 amino acids. The CDR3 coding sequence is TGTGCCATCAGTGCGGGGGCGGGAGCAGGAACCGGGGAGCTGTTTTTT. Residues: CAISAGAGAGTGELFF.

The rearrangement links TRBV5-4 to TRBJ2-7; D is undetermined. Germline lookup yields CDR1 SGHNT and CDR2 YYREEE (reference sequence). Trimming pared 4 bases from V and 3 bases from J, leaving 14 bases between. This CDR3 comprises 14 residues. The CDR3 here is CASSPSGGYYEQYF. CDR3 coding DNA: TGTGCCAGCAGCCCGTCTGGCGGTTACTACGAGCAGTACTTC.

The V gene is TRBV10-3, the J gene TRBJ1-2; 12 positions agree with TRBD1. The length of the CDR3 is 15 residues. Germline V CDR1 and CDR2: ENHRY, SYGVKD. Losses at the gene ends were 6 bases for V and 3 bases for J; bases not matched to a gene: 5. DNA of the CDR3: TGTGCCATCAGGGGACAGGGGGCGGGCGACTATGGCTACACCTTC. Translating gives CAIRGQGAGDYGYTF.

V usage is TRBV15 and J usage is TRBJ2-5, with TRBD2 matching over 9 bases. Germline V gives CDR1 LNHNV, CDR2 YYDKDF (reference sequence). V was pared by 0 bases and J by 5 bases, with 7 bases of the junction left unmatched. This CDR3 is built from 16 residues. The CDR3 DNA reads TGTGCCACCAGCAGAGATCGTTTAGCGGGAGTGGAGACCCAGTACTTC. Its translation: CATSRDRLAGVETQYF.

The chain couples TRBV19 to TRBJ2-2; 12 nucleotides agree with TRBD2. The germline gives CDR1 LNHDA, CDR2 SQIVND (reference sequence). The CDR3 is 17 residues long. V lost 4 bases to trimming and J lost 5 bases; unmatched junction nucleotides: 8. The CDR3 DNA follows: TGTGCCAGTAGTACCCGTACTAGCGGGAGGTTTACCGGGGAGCTGTTTTTT. It specifies CASSTRTSGRFTGELFF.

This rearrangement joins TRBV27 to TRBJ2-7, with a weak D call TRBD2 (5 bases). The CDR3 totals 12 residues. The germline V gene encodes CDR1 MNHEY and CDR2 SMNVEV (reference sequence). The germline V and J ends were trimmed by 8 bases and 6 bases, with 14 bases remaining between them. In nucleotides, the CDR3 is TGTGCCAGCCGGGATCCCCGTCTCGAGCAGTACTTC. The encoded protein is CASRDPRLEQYF.

This clone was seen just once. V usage is TRBV15 and J usage is TRBJ1-5; 7 bases line up with TRBD1. The germline gives CDR1 LNHNV, CDR2 YYDKDF (reference sequence). This CDR3 has 16 residues. J lost 3 bases, V lost 0 bases, and 5 bases had no gene match. CDR3 amino acids: CATSRDETGYNQPQHF. Here the CDR3 DNA reads TGTGCCACCAGCAGAGATGAGACAGGGTACAATCAGCCCCAGCATTTT. Combining the CDR3 with reference TRBV15 and TRBJ1-5 gives the whole variable domain DAMVIQNPRYQVTQFGKPVTLSCSQTLNHNVMYWYQQKSSQAPKLLFHYYDKDFNNEADTPDNFQSRRPNTSFCFLDIRSPGLGDTAMYLCATSRDETGYNQPQHFGDGTRLSIL.

The genes are TRBV28 and TRBJ1-2; no definite D call. This CDR3 spans 13 amino acids. Germline CDR1 and CDR2: MDHEN and SYDVKM. Trimming took 7 bases from V and 4 from J, leaving 13 bases between them. The CDR3 spells CASNTWEFYGYTF. The CDR3 DNA reads TGTGCCAGCAATACCTGGGAGTTCTATGGCTACACCTTC.

V and J are TRBV9 and TRBJ1-1; the match to TRBD1 covers 7 bases. This CDR3 is 16 amino acids long. V lost 3 bases to trimming and J lost 0 bases; unmatched junction nucleotides: 8. Per germline, CDR1 SGDLS and CDR2 YYNGEE. In DNA form, the CDR3 reads TGTGCCAGCAGCGCGACGACAGGGACCTTGAACACTGAAGCTTTCTTT. Protein: CASSATTGTLNTEAFF.